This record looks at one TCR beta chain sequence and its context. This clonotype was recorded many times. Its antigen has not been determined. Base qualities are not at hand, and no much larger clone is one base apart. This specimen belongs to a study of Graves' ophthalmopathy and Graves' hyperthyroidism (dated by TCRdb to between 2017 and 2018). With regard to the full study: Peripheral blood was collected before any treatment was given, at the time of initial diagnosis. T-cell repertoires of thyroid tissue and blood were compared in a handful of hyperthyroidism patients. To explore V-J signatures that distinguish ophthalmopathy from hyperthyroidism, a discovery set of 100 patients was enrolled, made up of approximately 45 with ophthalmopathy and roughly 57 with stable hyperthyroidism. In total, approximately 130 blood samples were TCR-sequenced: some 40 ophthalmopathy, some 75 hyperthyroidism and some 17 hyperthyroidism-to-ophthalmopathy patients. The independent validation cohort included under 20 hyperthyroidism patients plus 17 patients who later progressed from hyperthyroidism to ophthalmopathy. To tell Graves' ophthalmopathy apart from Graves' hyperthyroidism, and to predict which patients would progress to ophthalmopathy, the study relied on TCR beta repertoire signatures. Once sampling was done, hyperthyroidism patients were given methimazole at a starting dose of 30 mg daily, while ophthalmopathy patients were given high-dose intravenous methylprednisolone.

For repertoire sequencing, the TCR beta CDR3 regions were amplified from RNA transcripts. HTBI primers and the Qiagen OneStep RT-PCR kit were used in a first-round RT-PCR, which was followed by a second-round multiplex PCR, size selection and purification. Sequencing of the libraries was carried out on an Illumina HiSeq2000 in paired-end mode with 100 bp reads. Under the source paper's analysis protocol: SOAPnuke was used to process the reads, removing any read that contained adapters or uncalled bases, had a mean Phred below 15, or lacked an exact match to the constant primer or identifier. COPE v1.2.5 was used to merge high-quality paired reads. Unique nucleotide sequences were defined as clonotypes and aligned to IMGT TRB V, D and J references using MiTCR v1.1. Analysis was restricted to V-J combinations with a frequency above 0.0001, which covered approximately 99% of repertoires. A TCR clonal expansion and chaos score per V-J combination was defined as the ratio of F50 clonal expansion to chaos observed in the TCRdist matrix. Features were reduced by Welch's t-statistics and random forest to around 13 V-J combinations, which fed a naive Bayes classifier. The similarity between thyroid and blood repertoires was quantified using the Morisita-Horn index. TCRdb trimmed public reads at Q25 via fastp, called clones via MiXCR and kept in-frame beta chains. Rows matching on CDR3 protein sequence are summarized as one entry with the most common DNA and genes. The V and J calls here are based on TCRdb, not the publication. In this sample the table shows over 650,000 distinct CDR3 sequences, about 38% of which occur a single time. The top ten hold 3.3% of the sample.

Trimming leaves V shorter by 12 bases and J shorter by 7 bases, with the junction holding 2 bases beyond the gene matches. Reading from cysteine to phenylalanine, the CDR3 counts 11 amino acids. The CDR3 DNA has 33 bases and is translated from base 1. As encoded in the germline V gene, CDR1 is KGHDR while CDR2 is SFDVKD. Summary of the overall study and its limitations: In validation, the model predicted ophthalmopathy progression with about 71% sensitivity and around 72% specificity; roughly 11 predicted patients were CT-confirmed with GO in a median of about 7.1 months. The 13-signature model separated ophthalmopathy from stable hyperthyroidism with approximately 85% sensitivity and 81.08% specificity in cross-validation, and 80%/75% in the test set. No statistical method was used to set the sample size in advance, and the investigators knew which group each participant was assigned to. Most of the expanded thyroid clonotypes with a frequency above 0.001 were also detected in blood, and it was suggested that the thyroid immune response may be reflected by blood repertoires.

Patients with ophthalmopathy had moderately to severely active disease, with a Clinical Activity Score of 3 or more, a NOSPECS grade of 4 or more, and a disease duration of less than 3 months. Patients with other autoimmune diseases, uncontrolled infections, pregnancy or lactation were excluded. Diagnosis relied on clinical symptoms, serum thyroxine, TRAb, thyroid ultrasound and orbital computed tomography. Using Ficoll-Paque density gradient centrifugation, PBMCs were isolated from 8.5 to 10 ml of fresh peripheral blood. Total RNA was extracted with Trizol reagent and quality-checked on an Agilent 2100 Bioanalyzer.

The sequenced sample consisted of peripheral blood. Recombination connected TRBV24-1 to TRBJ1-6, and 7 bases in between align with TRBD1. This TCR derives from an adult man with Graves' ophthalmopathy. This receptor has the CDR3 CAAQGNSPLHF. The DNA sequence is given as TGTGCCGCACAGGGGAATTCACCCCTCCACTTT.